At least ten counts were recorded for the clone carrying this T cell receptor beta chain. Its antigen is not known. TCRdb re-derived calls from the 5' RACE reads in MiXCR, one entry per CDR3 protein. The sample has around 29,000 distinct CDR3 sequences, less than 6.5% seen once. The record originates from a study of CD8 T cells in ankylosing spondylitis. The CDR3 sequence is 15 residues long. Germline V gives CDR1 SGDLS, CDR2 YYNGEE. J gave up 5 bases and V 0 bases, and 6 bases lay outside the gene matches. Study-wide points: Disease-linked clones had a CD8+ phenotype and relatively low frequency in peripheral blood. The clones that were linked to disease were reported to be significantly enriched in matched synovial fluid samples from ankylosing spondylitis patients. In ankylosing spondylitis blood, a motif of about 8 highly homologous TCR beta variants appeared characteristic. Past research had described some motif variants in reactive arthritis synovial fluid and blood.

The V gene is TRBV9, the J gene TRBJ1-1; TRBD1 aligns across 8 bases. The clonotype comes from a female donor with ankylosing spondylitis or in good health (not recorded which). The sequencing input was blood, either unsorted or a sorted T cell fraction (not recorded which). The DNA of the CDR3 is TGTGCCAGCAGCGTAGTCCAGGGGGCCGGTACTGAAGCTTTCTTT. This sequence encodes CASSVVQGAGTEAFF.